The 8 T cell receptor beta chains given below trace back to one sample, sequenced in a study of T cell changes during pregnancy in multiple sclerosis. Data came from immunoSEQ multiplex PCR; TCRdb stores just in-frame clones and leaves some out. The table has about 46,000 clones, around 90% seen once. This sample comprised CD8+ T cells from peripheral blood mononuclear cells, obtained after pregnancy. The receptors here all came from a female donor with multiple sclerosis, enrolled in a pregnancy study.

The chain links TRBV6-6 to TRBJ1-1; TRBD1 agrees at 7 bases. The V and J ends lost 6 bases and 3 bases, in that order; junction bases with no gene match: 4. This CDR3 is built from 13 residues. CDR1 is MNHNY and CDR2 is SVGAGI in the germline V gene (reference sequence). CDR3 DNA: TGTGCCAGCAGGGGACAGTTATACACTGAAGCTTTCTTT. Protein: CASRGQLYTEAFF.

A word on this clone: At the DNA level, this CDR3 is encoded by other sequences in the same sample as well. The gene calls are TRBV19 and TRBJ1-1; D remains ambiguous. The germline V and J ends were trimmed by 1 base and 0 bases, with 3 bases remaining between them. Germline-derived CDR1 and CDR2 are LNHDA and SQIVND (reference sequence). This CDR3 spans 13 amino acids. The CDR3 nucleotides are TGTGCCAGTAGTATAGCCATGAACACTGAAGCTTTCTTT. As protein: CASSIAMNTEAFF.

This chain links TRBV19 with TRBJ1-1; D is perhaps TRBD1 (6 bases). Germline CDR1 reads LNHDA; CDR2 reads SQIVND (reference sequence). Trimming pared 6 bases from V and 8 bases from J, leaving 10 bases between. The CDR3 totals 11 residues. This chain's CDR3 is CASRGHREAFF. For the CDR3, the DNA is TGTGCCAGTAGGGGACACAGAGAAGCTTTCTTT.

For the CDR3, the DNA is TGTGCCAGCAGTTTGGGGGGGGTTTTAGGCCACACCTTC. As protein: CASSLGGVLGHTF. The chain uses TRBV27 and TRBJ1-2; possible D gene TRBD1, 5 bases. This CDR3 comprises 13 residues. Germline V lookup: CDR1 MNHEY, CDR2 SMNVEV (reference sequence). The V end lost 3 bases, the J end lost 12 bases, and 17 bases lay between the germline ends.

The chain links TRBV28 to TRBJ1-1; D unclear. With 6 bases removed from V and 0 bases from J, the gap between germline ends came to 11 bases. The CDR3 contains 14 residues. The germline CDR1 and CDR2 sequences are MDHEN and SYDVKM. The CDR3 bases are TGTGCCAGCAGATGGGAGTTTATGAACACTGAAGCTTTCTTT. This gives the protein CASRWEFMNTEAFF.

The chain uses TRBV27 and TRBJ1-1; D gene uncertain. The CDR3 sequence is 14 residues long. Trimming took 0 bases from V and 4 from J, leaving 9 bases between them. Germline V gives CDR1 MNHEY, CDR2 SMNVEV (reference sequence). The CDR3: CASSLSAGGTEAFF. CDR3 DNA: TGTGCCAGCAGTTTATCGGCGGGAGGCACTGAAGCTTTCTTT.

The chain combines TRBV2 with TRBJ1-3; D is unclear. V was cut by 5 bases and J by 9 bases, with 20 bases left in between. This CDR3 region has 15 residues. Germline values: CDR1 SNHLY, CDR2 FYNNEI. DNA for the CDR3: TGTGCCAGCAGTCCGGTAGACATCCTACCCGCCACCATATATTTT. Translation: CASSPVDILPATIYF. The complete variable domain, with remaining parts taken from reference TRBV2 and TRBJ1-3, reads EPEVTQTPSHQVTQMGQEVILRCVPISNHLYFYWYRQILGQKVEFLVSFYNNEISEKSEIFDDQFSVERPDGSNFTLKIRSTKLEDSAMYFCASSPVDILPATIYFGEGSWLTVV.

The chain uses TRBV9 and TRBJ1-2; tentatively, D is TRBD1 (5 bases). Germline assignment: CDR1 SGDLS and CDR2 YYNGEE. CDR3 size: 13 residues. Trimming removed 2 bases at V and 2 bases at J, with 7 bases between. This CDR3 is CASSVDNNYGYTF. The CDR3 coding sequence is TGTGCCAGCAGCGTGGACAACAACTATGGCTACACCTTC.